A selection of T cell receptor beta chains follows, all from one sample in a study of pediatric ulcerative colitis. Clones were read by immunoSEQ multiplex PCR, and TCRdb kept only the in-frame ones, dropping some. The sample holds roughly 37,000 clones, around 78% seen once. The sequenced sample was blood. The receptors originated from a girl between 10 and 17 years old with moderate ulcerative colitis. Both conserved end residues are part of each CDR3. Each record gives: clone size, V gene, J gene, D gene, CDR3 length, CDR3 DNA, CDR3 protein. A D gene is named only where the DNA matches it firmly. Clone size is shown for a subset of rows, as once, few, many or a class of expanded clone.

clone size: .; V gene: TRBV7-8; J gene: TRBJ2-5; D gene: .; CDR3 length: 17; CDR3 DNA: TGTGCCAGCAGCTTAACCCCCCGACAGGTCCGCCAAGAGACCCAGTACTTC; CDR3 protein: CASSLTPRQVRQETQYF
clone size: .; V gene: TRBV7-9; J gene: TRBJ1-2; D gene: .; CDR3 length: 16; CDR3 DNA: TGTGCCAGCAGCTTATCACCGGGACACCTGGGCTATGGCTACACCTTC; CDR3 protein: CASSLSPGHLGYGYTF
clone size: .; V gene: TRBV27; J gene: TRBJ2-7; D gene: .; CDR3 length: 16; CDR3 DNA: TGTGCCAGCAGGCGATCGCTGGACAGTTCAACCTACGAGCAGTACTTC; CDR3 protein: CASRRSLDSSTYEQYF
clone size: .; V gene: TRBV30; J gene: TRBJ2-5; D gene: .; CDR3 length: 15; CDR3 DNA: TGTGCCTGGAGTGTAAGGGTGGCGGGCCCGGAGACCCAGTACTTC; CDR3 protein: CAWSVRVAGPETQYF
clone size: .; V gene: TRBV2; J gene: TRBJ2-2; D gene: .; CDR3 length: 14; CDR3 DNA: TGTGCCAGCAGGAAAGGGATCAACACCGGGGAGCTGTTTTTT; CDR3 protein: CASRKGINTGELFF
clone size: .; V gene: TRBV27; J gene: TRBJ1-6; D gene: .; CDR3 length: 17; CDR3 DNA: TGTGCCAGCAGTTCTCTTGACGGGGCCTTAAAGGGATCACCCCTCCACTTT; CDR3 protein: CASSSLDGALKGSPLHF
clone size: .; V gene: TRBV28; J gene: TRBJ2-7; D gene: TRBD2; CDR3 length: 15; CDR3 DNA: TGTGCCAGCAGTTCAAACCAGCGGGGCTCCTACGAGCAGTACTTC; CDR3 protein: CASSSNQRGSYEQYF
clone size: .; V gene: TRBV7-9; J gene: TRBJ1-5; D gene: .; CDR3 length: 14; CDR3 DNA: TGTGCCAGCAGCAGGGGGGAATGGTCTCAGCCCCAGCATTTT; CDR3 protein: CASSRGEWSQPQHF
clone size: .; V gene: TRBV6-1; J gene: TRBJ2-7; D gene: .; CDR3 length: 14; CDR3 DNA: TGTGCCGGGAAGCCCGGGACCGCCGCCTACGAGCAGTACTTC; CDR3 protein: CAGKPGTAAYEQYF
clone size: .; V gene: TRBV28; J gene: TRBJ1-2; D gene: .; CDR3 length: 15; CDR3 DNA: TGTGCCAGCAGTCTAGCCTGGCGCGGGTACTATGGCTACACCTTC; CDR3 protein: CASSLAWRGYYGYTF
clone size: .; V gene: TRBV4-2; J gene: TRBJ2-2; D gene: TRBD1; CDR3 length: 17; CDR3 DNA: TGTGCCAGCAGCCGGGACGGACAGGGGGCAGGGACCGGGGAGCTGTTTTTT; CDR3 protein: CASSRDGQGAGTGELFF
clone size: .; V gene: TRBV4-1; J gene: TRBJ2-1; D gene: TRBD2; CDR3 length: 15; CDR3 DNA: TGCGCCAGCAGCTCGGTAGGACTAGCGTCTAATGAGCAGTTCTTC; CDR3 protein: CASSSVGLASNEQFF
clone size: .; V gene: TRBV30; J gene: TRBJ2-5; D gene: TRBD1; CDR3 length: 14; CDR3 DNA: TGTGCCTGGAGTTTGGGACAGTCCCAAGAGACCCAGTACTTC; CDR3 protein: CAWSLGQSQETQYF
clone size: few; V gene: TRBV7-2; J gene: TRBJ2-2; D gene: .; CDR3 length: 19; CDR3 DNA: TGTGCCAGCAGCCCCGGACTTGGGGCGGGGGCACAGAGTTCCGGGGAGCTGTTTTTT; CDR3 protein: CASSPGLGAGAQSSGELFF